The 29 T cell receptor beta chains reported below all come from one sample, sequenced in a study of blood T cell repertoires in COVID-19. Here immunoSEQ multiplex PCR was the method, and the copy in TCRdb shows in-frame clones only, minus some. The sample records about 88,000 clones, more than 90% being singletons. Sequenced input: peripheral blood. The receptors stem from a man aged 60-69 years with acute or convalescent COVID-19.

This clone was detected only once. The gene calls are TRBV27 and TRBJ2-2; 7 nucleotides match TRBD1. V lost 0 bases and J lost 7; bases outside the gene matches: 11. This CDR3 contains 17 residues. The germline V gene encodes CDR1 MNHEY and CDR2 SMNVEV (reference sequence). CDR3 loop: CASSLSPGTARFGELFF. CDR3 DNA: TGTGCCAGCAGTTTATCACCCGGGACAGCACGTTTCGGGGAGCTGTTTTTT.

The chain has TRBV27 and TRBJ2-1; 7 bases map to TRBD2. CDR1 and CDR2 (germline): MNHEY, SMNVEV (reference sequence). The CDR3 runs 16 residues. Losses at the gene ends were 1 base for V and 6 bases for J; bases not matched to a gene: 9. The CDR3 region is CASSLWEGGPGNEQFF. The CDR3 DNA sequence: TGTGCCAGCAGTTTATGGGAGGGAGGGCCCGGCAATGAGCAGTTCTTC.

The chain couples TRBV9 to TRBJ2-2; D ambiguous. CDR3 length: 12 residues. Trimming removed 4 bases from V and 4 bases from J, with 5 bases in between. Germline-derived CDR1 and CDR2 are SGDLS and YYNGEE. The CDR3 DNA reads TGTGCCAGCAGCCCCCGCACCGGGGAGCTGTTTTTT. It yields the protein CASSPRTGELFF. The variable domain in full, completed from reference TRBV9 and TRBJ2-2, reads DSGVTQTPKHLITATGQRVTLRCSPRSGDLSVYWYQQSLDQGLQFLIQYYNGEERAKGNILERFSAQQFPDLHSELNLSSLELGDSALYFCASSPRTGELFFGEGSRLTVL.

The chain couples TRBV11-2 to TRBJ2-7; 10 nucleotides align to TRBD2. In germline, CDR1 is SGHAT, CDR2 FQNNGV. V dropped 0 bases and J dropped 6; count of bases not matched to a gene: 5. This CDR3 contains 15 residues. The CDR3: CASSLEAGGQAEQYF. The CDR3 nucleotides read TGTGCCAGCAGCTTAGAAGCGGGAGGGCAGGCCGAGCAGTACTTC. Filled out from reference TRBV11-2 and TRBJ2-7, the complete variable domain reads EAGVAQSPRYKIIEKRQSVAFWCNPISGHATLYWYQQILGQGPKLLIQFQNNGVVDDSQLPKDRFSAERLKGVDSTLKIQPAKLEDSAVYLCASSLEAGGQAEQYFGPGTRLTVT.

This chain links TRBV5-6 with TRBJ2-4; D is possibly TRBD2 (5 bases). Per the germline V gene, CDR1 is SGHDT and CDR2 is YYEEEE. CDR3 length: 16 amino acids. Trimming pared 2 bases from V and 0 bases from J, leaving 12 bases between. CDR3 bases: TGTGCCAGCAGCTTTAATTCAGGACTAGCCAAAAACATTCAGTACTTC. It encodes CASSFNSGLAKNIQYF.

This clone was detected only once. CDR3 DNA: TGTGCCAGCAGCTTTAGGGCACAGGGTGGAAATGAGCAGTTCTTC. This sequence encodes CASSFRAQGGNEQFF. The J gene is TRBJ2-1, the V gene TRBV7-9; D may be TRBD1 (6 bases). The CDR3 consists of 15 residues. CDR1 and CDR2 (germline): SEHNR, FQNEAQ (reference sequence). The V gene lost 3 bases and the J gene lost 7 bases, with 16 bases spanning the gap.

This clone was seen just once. Here the CDR3 DNA reads TGTGCCAGCTCACCACGCTCACTGCCGAACACTGAAGCTTTCTTT. Its protein is CASSPRSLPNTEAFF. V gene TRBV18 combines with J gene TRBJ1-1; D remains unclear. The ends were cut back, 1 base at V and 1 base at J, with 10 bases in the middle. Germline V gene data show CDR1 as KGHSH and CDR2 as LQKENI. The CDR3 has 15 residues.

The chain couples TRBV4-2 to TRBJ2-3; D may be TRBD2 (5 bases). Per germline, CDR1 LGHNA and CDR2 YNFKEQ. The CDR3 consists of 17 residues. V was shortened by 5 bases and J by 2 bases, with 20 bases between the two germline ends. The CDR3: CASSNLAGLMITDTQYF. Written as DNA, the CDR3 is TGTGCCAGCAGCAATCTCGCCGGACTCATGATCACAGATACGCAGTATTTT.

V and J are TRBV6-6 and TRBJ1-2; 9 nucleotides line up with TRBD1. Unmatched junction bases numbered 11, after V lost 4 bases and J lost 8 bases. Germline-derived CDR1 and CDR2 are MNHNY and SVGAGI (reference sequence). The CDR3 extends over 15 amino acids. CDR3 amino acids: CASSSTGTGILGYTF. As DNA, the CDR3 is TGTGCCAGCAGTTCGACCGGGACAGGGATTTTGGGCTACACCTTC.

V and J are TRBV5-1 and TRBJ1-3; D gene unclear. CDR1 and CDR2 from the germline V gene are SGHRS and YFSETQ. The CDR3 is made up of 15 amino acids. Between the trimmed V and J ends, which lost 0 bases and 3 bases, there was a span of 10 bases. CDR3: CASSLAPGYGNTIYF. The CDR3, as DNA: TGCGCCAGCAGCTTGGCTCCGGGGTATGGAAACACCATATATTTT.

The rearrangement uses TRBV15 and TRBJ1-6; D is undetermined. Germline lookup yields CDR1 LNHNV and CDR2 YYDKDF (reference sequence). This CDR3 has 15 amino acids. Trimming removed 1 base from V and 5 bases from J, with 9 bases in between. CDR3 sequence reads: CATSRGRTNNSPLHF. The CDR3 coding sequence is TGTGCCACCAGCAGAGGCCGGACTAATAATTCACCCCTCCACTTT.

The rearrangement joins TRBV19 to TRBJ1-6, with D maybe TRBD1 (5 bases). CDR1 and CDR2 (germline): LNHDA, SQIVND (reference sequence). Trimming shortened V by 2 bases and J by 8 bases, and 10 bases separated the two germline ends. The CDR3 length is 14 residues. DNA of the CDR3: TGTGCCAGTAGTATATCAGGGTCGGATTCACCCCTCCACTTT. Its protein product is CASSISGSDSPLHF.

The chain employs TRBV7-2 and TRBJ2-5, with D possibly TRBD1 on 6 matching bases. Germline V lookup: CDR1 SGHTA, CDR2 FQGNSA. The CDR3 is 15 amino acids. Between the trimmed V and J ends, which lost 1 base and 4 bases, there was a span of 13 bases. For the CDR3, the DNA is TGTGCCAGCAGCTTAGATACAGGGTCTGGAGAGACCCAGTACTTC. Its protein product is CASSLDTGSGETQYF. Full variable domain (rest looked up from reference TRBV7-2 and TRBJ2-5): GAGVSQSPSNKVTEKGKDVELRCDPISGHTALYWYRQSLGQGLEFLIYFQGNSAPDKSGLPSDRFSAERTGGSVSTLTIQRTQQEDSAVYLCASSLDTGSGETQYFGPGTRLLVL.

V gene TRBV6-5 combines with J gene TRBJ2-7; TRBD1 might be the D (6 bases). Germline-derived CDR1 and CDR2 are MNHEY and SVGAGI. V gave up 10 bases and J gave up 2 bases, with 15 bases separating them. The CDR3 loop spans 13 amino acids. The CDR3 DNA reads TGTGCCACCGGAACAGGGTTGACCTACGAGCAGTACTTC. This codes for CATGTGLTYEQYF.

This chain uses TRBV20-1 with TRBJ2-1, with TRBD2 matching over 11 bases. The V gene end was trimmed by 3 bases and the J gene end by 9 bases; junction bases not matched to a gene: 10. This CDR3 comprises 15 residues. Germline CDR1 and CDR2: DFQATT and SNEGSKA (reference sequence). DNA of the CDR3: TGCAGTGCTAGTCACCCCCTAGCGGGAGGACCTGAGCAGTTCTTC. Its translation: CSASHPLAGGPEQFF.

The CDR3 DNA reads TGTGCCAGCAGCCTCAGCGGGGGACTCCAAGAGACCCAGTACTTC. Amino acid sequence: CASSLSGGLQETQYF. The chain links TRBV7-2 to TRBJ2-5, with TRBD2 matching 8 bases. The CDR3 totals 15 residues. After removal of 5 bases from V and 1 base from J, the junction contained 6 bases not matched to a gene. CDR1 and CDR2 from the germline V gene are SGHTA and FQGNSA.

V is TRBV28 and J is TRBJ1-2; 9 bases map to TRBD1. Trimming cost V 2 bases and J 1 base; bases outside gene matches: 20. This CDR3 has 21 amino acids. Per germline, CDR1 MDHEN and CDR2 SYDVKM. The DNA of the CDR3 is TGTGCCAGCAGTTTACTACAGGGGGCGACCAGAAATGAGAGGCTTAACTATGGCTACACCTTC. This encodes CASSLLQGATRNERLNYGYTF.

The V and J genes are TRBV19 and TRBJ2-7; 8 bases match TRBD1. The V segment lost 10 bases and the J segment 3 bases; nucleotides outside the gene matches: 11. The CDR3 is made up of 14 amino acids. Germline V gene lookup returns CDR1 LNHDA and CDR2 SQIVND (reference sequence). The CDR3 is CATKDREVSYEQYF. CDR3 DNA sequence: TGTGCCACCAAGGACAGGGAGGTCAGCTACGAGCAGTACTTC.

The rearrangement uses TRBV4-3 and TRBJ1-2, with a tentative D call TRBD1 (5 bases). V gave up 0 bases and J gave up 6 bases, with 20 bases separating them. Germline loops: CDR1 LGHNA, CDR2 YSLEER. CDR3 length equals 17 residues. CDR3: CASSQDLGSPGGHGYTF. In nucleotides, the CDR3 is TGCGCCAGCAGCCAAGATCTGGGGTCCCCGGGGGGACATGGCTACACCTTC.

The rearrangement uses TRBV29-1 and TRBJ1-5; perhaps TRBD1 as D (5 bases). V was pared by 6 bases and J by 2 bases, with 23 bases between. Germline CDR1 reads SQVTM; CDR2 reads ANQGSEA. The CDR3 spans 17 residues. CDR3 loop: CSVNPGSGGIGNQPQHF. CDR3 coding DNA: TGCAGCGTGAATCCGGGTTCGGGGGGTATTGGCAATCAGCCCCAGCATTTT.

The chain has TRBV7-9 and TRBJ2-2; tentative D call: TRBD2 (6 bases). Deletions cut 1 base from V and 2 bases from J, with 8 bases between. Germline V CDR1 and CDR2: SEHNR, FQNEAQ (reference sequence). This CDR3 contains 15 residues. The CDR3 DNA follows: TGTGCCAGCAGCTTAGGCGGGGTCAACACCGGGGAGCTGTTTTTT. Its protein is CASSLGGVNTGELFF.

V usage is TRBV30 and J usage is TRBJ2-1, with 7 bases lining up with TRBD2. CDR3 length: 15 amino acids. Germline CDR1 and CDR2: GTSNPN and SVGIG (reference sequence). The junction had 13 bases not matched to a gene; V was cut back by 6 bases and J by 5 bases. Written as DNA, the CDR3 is TGTGCCTGCACTGGGACTAAGCGGAAGAACAATGAGCAGTTCTTC. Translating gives CACTGTKRKNNEQFF.

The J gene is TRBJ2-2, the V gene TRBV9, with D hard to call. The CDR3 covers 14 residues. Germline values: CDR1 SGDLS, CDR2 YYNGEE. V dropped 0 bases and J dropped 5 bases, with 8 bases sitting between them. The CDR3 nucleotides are TGTGCCAGCAGCGTAGGGTCCACAACCGGGGAGCTGTTTTTT. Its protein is CASSVGSTTGELFF.

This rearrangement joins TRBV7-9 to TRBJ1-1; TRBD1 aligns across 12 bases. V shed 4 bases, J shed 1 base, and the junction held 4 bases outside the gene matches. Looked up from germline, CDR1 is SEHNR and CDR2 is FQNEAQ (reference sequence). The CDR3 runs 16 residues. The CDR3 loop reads CASSSGTGGENTEAFF. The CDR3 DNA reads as TGTGCCAGCAGCTCCGGGACAGGGGGCGAGAACACTGAAGCTTTCTTT. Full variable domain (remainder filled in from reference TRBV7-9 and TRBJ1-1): DTGVSQNPRHKITKRGQNVTFRCDPISEHNRLYWYRQTLGQGPEFLTYFQNEAQLEKSRLLSDRFSAERPKGSFSTLEIQRTEQGDSAMYLCASSSGTGGENTEAFFGQGTRLTVV.

CDR3 DNA: TGTGCCAGCAGCTTCACACCCATTTACGAGCAGTACTTC. Encoded protein: CASSFTPIYEQYF. This chain uses TRBV5-5 with TRBJ2-7; the D is unclear. The CDR3 runs 13 residues. V was trimmed by 2 bases and J by 4 bases, leaving 10 bases between them. CDR1 SGHKS and CDR2 YYEKEE come from the germline V gene (reference sequence). Full variable domain (rest looked up from reference TRBV5-5 and TRBJ2-7): DAGVTQSPTHLIKTRGQQVTLRCSPISGHKSVSWYQQVLGQGPQFIFQYYEKEERGRGNFPDRFSARQFPNYSSELNVNALLLGDSALYLCASSFTPIYEQYFGPGTRLTVT.

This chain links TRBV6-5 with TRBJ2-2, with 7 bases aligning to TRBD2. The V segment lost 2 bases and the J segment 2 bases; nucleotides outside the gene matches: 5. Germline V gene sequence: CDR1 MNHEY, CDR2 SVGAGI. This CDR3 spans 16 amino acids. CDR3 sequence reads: CASSYGGLTNTGELFF. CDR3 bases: TGTGCCAGCAGTTACGGGGGACTAACTAACACCGGGGAGCTGTTTTTT.

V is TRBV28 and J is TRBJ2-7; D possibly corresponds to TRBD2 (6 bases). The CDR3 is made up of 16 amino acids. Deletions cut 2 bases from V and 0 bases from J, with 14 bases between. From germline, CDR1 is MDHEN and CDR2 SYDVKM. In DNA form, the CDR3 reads TGTGCCAGCAGTTTAGAAACCCTAGCGAGCTCCTACGAGCAGTACTTC. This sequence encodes CASSLETLASSYEQYF.

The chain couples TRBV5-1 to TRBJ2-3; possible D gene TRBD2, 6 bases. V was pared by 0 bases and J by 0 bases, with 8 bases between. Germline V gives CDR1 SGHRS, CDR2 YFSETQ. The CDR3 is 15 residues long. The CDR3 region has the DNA TGCGCCAGCAGCTTGGAACGGGGGAGCACAGATACGCAGTATTTT. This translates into CASSLERGSTDTQYF.

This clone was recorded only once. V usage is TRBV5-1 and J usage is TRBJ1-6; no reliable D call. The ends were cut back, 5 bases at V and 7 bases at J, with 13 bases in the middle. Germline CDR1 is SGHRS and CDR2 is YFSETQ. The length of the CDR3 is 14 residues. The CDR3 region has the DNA TGCGCCAGCAGAAAGGGCTCGGGGAATTCACCCCTCCACTTT. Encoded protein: CASRKGSGNSPLHF. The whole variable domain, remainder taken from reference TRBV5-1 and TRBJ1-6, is KAGVTQTPRYLIKTRGQQVTLSCSPISGHRSVSWYQQTPGQGLQFLFEYFSETQRNKGNFPGRFSGRQFSNSRSEMNVSTLELGDSALYLCASRKGSGNSPLHFGNGTRLTVT.